This T cell receptor beta chain stems from a study of shared clonotypes between healthy human individuals. Study findings and constraints: Sharing across a handful of donors was seen in 4% to 6.5% of naive CD4 clonotypes. Blood was the only sampled material, and tissue repertoires likely differ.

The CD4+ fraction was divided into a CD45RA+ naive subset and a CD45RA-negative memory subset. Only in-frame clones appear in the TCRdb table, and some are missing; sequencing was by immunoSEQ multiplex PCR. The data show approximately 940,000 clones, with around 80% seen just once and about 1.5% held by the top ten. The table lists this clone with a few counts. Its antigen remains unknown. This CDR3 region has 15 residues. In germline, CDR1 is SQVTM, CDR2 ANQGSEA. The V and J ends lost 5 bases and 7 bases, in that order; junction bases with no gene match: 12. The sequence came from a man aged 18 to 30 in good health. The sequencing input was memory CD4+ T cells sorted from blood. Subset defined: CD45RA-negative fraction. The rearrangement joins TRBV29-1 to TRBJ2-7, with TRBD1 matching over 12 bases. The CDR3 here is CSVNGAGQGAGEQYF. The CDR3 DNA follows: TGCAGCGTTAATGGGGCGGGACAGGGGGCTGGTGAGCAGTACTTC.